This passage covers 8 T cell receptor beta chains from one sample sequenced in a study of cytomegalovirus exposure and HLA in healthy donors. In the PCR, 60 Vbeta and 13 Jbeta primers were used. Repertoires were generated with immunoSEQ multiplex PCR, while TCRdb's copy carries only in-frame clones and drops some. Of about 250,000 clones in the sample, around 80% were seen once. The sample consisted of PBMCs. The receptors were sampled from a boy younger than 18 in good health and CMV-seronegative.

In this sample, this clone turned up a few times. V is TRBV2 and J is TRBJ2-5, with a tentative D call TRBD2 (6 bases). The CDR3 runs to 13 residues. The V end lost 4 bases, the J end lost 5 bases, and 11 bases lay between the germline ends. CDR1 and CDR2 from the germline V gene are SNHLY and FYNNEI. CDR3 DNA: TGTGCCAGCAGTGGGCGGGGAATCGAGACCCAGTACTTC. Translation: CASSGRGIETQYF.

This clone has just one count. V gene TRBV5-4 combines with J gene TRBJ2-7, with 7 bases lining up with TRBD1. In germline, CDR1 is SGHNT, CDR2 YYREEE (reference sequence). Trimming at V came to 4 bases and at J to 3 bases, leaving 7 bases not matched to a gene. The CDR3 has 14 residues. Written as DNA, the CDR3 is TGTGCCAGCAGCGGCGCCGGGACAGTCTACGAGCAGTACTTC. Protein product: CASSGAGTVYEQYF.

V gene TRBV6-5 combines with J gene TRBJ2-1, with D possibly matching TRBD2 (6 bases). The length of the CDR3 is 13 residues. Germline V gene lookup returns CDR1 MNHEY and CDR2 SVGAGI. V was trimmed by 6 bases and J by 8 bases, leaving 14 bases between them. The CDR3 loop reads CASSALGGHEQFF. The CDR3 DNA reads as TGTGCCAGCAGCGCCCTGGGGGGTCATGAGCAGTTCTTC.

The genes are TRBV6-1 and TRBJ2-7; D is unclear. V was trimmed by 10 bases and J by 3 bases, leaving 13 bases between them. Germline V gene lookup returns CDR1 MNHNS and CDR2 SASEGT. The CDR3 contains 12 residues. For the CDR3, the DNA is TGTGCCACCGAGACACCAGTCTACGAGCAGTACTTC. This sequence encodes CATETPVYEQYF.

Concerning this clone: The same CDR3 is also encoded by other DNA sequences in this sample. The V call is TRBV6-4, the J call TRBJ2-3; 7 nucleotides agree with TRBD2. CDR3 length equals 14 residues. Germline V gene data show CDR1 as MRHNA and CDR2 as SNTAGT. V lost 3 bases to trimming and J lost 1 base; unmatched junction nucleotides: 1. Here the CDR3 reads CASSEAGGTDTQYF. CDR3 nucleotide sequence: TGTGCCAGCAGTGAGGCGGGAGGCACAGATACGCAGTATTTT.

The chain carries TRBV6-5 and TRBJ2-7; D is possibly TRBD1 (8 bases). The germline V gene has CDR1 MNHEY and CDR2 SVGAGI. Between the trimmed V and J ends, which lost 6 bases and 7 bases, there was a span of 19 bases. The CDR3 runs 14 residues. As DNA, the CDR3 is TGTGCCAGCAGCACCGGGAGGACAGGGTATGAGCAGTACTTC. Protein sequence: CASSTGRTGYEQYF.

This clone was seen only once. One end of the junction varies from germline; a read error may be responsible. The chain couples TRBV7-9 to TRBJ1-4; perhaps TRBD1 as D (5 bases). CDR3 length: 12 residues. The germline CDR1 and CDR2 sequences are SEHNR and FQNEAQ (reference sequence). The CDR3 DNA reads TGTTCCAGCAGCTTCGGCGGGGGGTTACTGTTTTTT. Protein sequence: CSSSFGGGLLFF.

CDR3 loop: CASSRGAVADYGYTF. The CDR3 DNA is TGCGCCAGTTCCAGGGGCGCCGTTGCGGACTATGGCTACACCTTC. This chain links TRBV4-1 with TRBJ1-2; D is possibly TRBD1 (6 bases). This CDR3 contains 15 residues. V was shortened by 9 bases and J by 3 bases, with 20 bases between the two germline ends. The germline V gene encodes CDR1 MGHRA and CDR2 YSYEKL.